A selection of T cell receptor beta chains follows, all from one sample in a study of T cell changes during pregnancy in multiple sclerosis. The protocol was immunoSEQ multiplex PCR, while the TCRdb copy is restricted to in-frame clones and leaves out a portion. The sample holds about 69,000 clones, roughly 91% seen once. Sequenced material: CD4+ T cells from peripheral blood mononuclear cells, taken in the third trimester of pregnancy. These receptors were obtained from a female donor in good health, enrolled as a control in a pregnancy study. Each CDR3 is given with its conserved first and last residue. The D gene is left open where the match is weak. Size is omitted from some rows. Given values are once, few, many or a class for expanded clones.

D gene	V gene	CDR3 length	clone size	J gene	CDR3 DNA	CDR3 protein
TRBD2	TRBV5-4	17	-	TRBJ2-3	TGTGCCAGCAGCGACTGGGCGGGGGGGTTTCGCACAGATACGCAGTATTTT	CASSDWAGGFRTDTQYF
TRBD1	TRBV18	14	-	TRBJ1-5	TGTGCCAGCTCATCACAGGGGGACAATCAGCCCCAGCATTTT	CASSSQGDNQPQHF
-	TRBV29-1	14	-	TRBJ2-2	TGCAGCGCTAGGTCTGGGGGGAAGACCGGGGAGCTGTTTTTT	CSARSGGKTGELFF
TRBD1	TRBV5-6	14	-	TRBJ1-2	TGTGCCTCCGGGGGGACAGGACAAATCTATGGCTACACCTTC	CASGGTGQIYGYTF
TRBD1	TRBV9	15	-	TRBJ1-4	TGTGCCAGCAGCCCCGAGACAGGGGGTGATGAAAAACTGTTTTTT	CASSPETGGDEKLFF
-	TRBV5-6	15	-	TRBJ2-2	TGTGCCAGCAGCTTTTATGAGATAGTCACCGGGGAGCTGTTTTTT	CASSFYEIVTGELFF
-	TRBV19	14	-	TRBJ1-2	TGTGCCAGTAGTGACACGATAAACAACTATGGCTACACCTTC	CASSDTINNYGYTF
TRBD1	TRBV7-3	17	-	TRBJ2-2	TGTGCCAGCAGCTTAGTCCCGGGACAGGGGGCGAACGGGGAGCTGTTTTTT	CASSLVPGQGANGELFF
TRBD1	TRBV30	13	-	TRBJ2-5	TGTGCCTGGAGTCCGGACAGGGGAGAGACCCAGTACTTC	CAWSPDRGETQYF
TRBD2	TRBV7-2	17	-	TRBJ2-1	TGTGCCAGCAGTCTCTTCGGTCTAGCGGGGGCACACAATGAGCAGTTCTTC	CASSLFGLAGAHNEQFF
-	TRBV27	14	-	TRBJ1-4	TGTGCCACCTCAACAGGGATATCTAATGAAAAACTGTTTTTT	CATSTGISNEKLFF
-	TRBV11-2	16	-	TRBJ1-5	TGTGCCAGCAGCTTAGATAGGGGGGGCAGGAGTCAGCCCCAGCATTTT	CASSLDRGGRSQPQHF
TRBD1	TRBV4-1	15	-	TRBJ1-4	TGCGCCAGCAGACAGGGGCCTGCAACTAATGAAAAACTGTTTTTT	CASRQGPATNEKLFF
TRBD1	TRBV11-2	16	once	TRBJ1-6	TGTGCCAGCAGCTTAGTAGGGGGCATGTATAATTCACCCCTCCACTTT	CASSLVGGMYNSPLHF